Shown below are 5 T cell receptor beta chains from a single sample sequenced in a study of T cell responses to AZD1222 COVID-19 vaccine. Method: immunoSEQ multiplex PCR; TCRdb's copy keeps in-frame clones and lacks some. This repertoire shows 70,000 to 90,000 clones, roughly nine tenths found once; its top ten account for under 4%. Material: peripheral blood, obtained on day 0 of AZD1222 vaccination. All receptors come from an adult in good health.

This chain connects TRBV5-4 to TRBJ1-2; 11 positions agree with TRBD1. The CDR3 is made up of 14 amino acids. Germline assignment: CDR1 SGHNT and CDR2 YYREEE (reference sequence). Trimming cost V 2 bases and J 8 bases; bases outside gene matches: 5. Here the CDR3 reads CASSFGQGAMGYTF. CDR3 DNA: TGTGCCAGCAGCTTCGGACAGGGGGCAATGGGCTACACCTTC.

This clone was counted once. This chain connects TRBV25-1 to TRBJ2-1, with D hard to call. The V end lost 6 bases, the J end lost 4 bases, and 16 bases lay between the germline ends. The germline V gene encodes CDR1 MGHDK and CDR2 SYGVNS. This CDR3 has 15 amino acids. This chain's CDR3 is CASSADTSQYNEQFF. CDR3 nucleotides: TGTGCCAGCAGCGCTGACACCTCGCAGTACAATGAGCAGTTCTTC.

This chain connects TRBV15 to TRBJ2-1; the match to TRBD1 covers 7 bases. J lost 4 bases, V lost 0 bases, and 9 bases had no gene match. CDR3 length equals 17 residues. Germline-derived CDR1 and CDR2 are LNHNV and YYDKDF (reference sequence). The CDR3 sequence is CATSRDNTGALYNEQFF. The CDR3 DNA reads TGTGCCACCAGCAGAGATAACACAGGGGCTTTGTACAATGAGCAGTTCTTC.

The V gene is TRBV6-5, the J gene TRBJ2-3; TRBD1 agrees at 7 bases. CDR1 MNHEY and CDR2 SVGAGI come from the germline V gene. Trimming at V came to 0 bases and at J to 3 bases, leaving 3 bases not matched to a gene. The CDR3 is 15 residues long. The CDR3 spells CASSYSGTATDTQYF. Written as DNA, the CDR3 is TGTGCCAGCAGTTACTCGGGGACAGCGACAGATACGCAGTATTTT.

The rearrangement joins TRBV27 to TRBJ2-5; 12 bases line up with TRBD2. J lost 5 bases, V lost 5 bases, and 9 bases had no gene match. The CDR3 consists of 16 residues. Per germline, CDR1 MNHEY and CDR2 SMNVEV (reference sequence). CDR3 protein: CASSPPGLAGGETQYF. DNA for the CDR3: TGTGCCAGCAGTCCCCCGGGACTAGCGGGTGGCGAGACCCAGTACTTC.